The clone carrying this T cell receptor (beta chain) has at least ten counts. What it recognizes is unknown. The data stem from a study of CD8+CD57+ T cells in acquired aplastic anemia. Study-wide context: Mean yield of DNA from sorted CD4+ and CD8+ cells was 3 to 3.5 ug. Read counts for CD4+ cells (from healthy donors) averaged around 10 million.

CDR3 length equals 15 residues. From germline, CDR1 is SGHAT and CDR2 FQNNGV. V lost 1 base to trimming and J lost 0 bases, with 7 bases between them. Whole-study findings and limits: Patients and controls shared 25 to 30 CD8+ CDR3 sequences, which appeared highly expressed in patients and within their immunodominant clones.

According to the study, genomic DNA was the template for TCR beta VDJ and CDR3 profiling. TCRdb ran MiXCR on the reads and lists one entry per CDR3 protein. Here the sample spans about 220,000 distinct CDR3 sequences, 34% being singletons. Sequencing was performed on sorted CD4+, CD8+, or CD8+CD57+ T cells (not recorded which) from PBMCs. This receptor was identified in a human donor in good health, serving as a control. V gene TRBV11-2 combines with J gene TRBJ2-1; D is ambiguous. This CDR3 reads CASSLVGNSYNEQFF. DNA of the CDR3: TGTGCCAGCAGCTTAGTAGGGAACTCCTACAATGAGCAGTTCTTC.